The 15 T cell receptor beta chains below all came from one sample that was sequenced in a study of OX40 agonist ivuxolimab in advanced cancers. The library relied on the immunoSEQ multiplex PCR assay. TCRdb holds this immuneACCESS table with in-frame rearrangements only. Some clones are missing; in checked studies, unresolved V genes explain under half, and the rest has no known cause. This sample lists 76,000 or so clones; about 93% were detected once. The ten largest clones add up to 5.5% to 7% of the sample. Material: CD4+ or CD8+ T cells sorted from blood, obtained in a trial of the OX40 agonist ivuxolimab. The source of these receptors is an adult with an advanced solid tumor such as melanoma, head and neck, liver or kidney cancer.

This clone was seen only a few times. The chain couples TRBV7-2 to TRBJ1-6; D possibly corresponds to TRBD1 (6 bases). Germline CDR1 reads SGHTA; CDR2 reads FQGNSA. The CDR3 consists of 15 residues. Trimming removed 4 bases at V and 17 bases at J, with 24 bases between. In DNA, the CDR3 is TGTGCCAGCAGCTATTGGAAACAGGGCCCAGGCGGGATCCACTTT. It translates to CASSYWKQGPGGIHF.

This clone was found once. The chain joins TRBV28 to TRBJ1-5; D is ambiguous. V was cut by 3 bases and J by 6 bases, with 12 bases left in between. The V gene's germline CDR1 is MDHEN and CDR2 SYDVKM. The CDR3 covers 14 residues. This chain's CDR3 is CASSLVEASQPQHF. DNA of the CDR3: TGTGCCAGCAGTTTGGTAGAGGCATCTCAGCCCCAGCATTTT.

This sequence joins TRBV13 and TRBJ1-2, with a weak D call TRBD1 (5 bases). Trimming cost V 5 bases and J 1 base, with 14 bases left between them. The CDR3 extends over 15 amino acids. Germline V gene data show CDR1 as PRHDT and CDR2 as FYEKMQ (reference sequence). The CDR3: CASSHGTDLNYGYTF. CDR3 coding DNA: TGTGCCAGCAGCCACGGGACCGACCTTAACTATGGCTACACCTTC. Drawing the rest from reference TRBV13 and TRBJ1-2, the complete variable domain is AAGVIQSPRHLIKEKRETATLKCYPIPRHDTVYWYQQGPGQDPQFLISFYEKMQSDKGSIPDRFSAQQFSDYHSELNMSSLELGDSALYFCASSHGTDLNYGYTFGSGTRLTVV.

This clone was observed once. This chain joins TRBV7-6 and TRBJ2-2; D is perhaps TRBD1 (5 bases). V was clipped by 5 bases and J by 2 bases, with 15 bases between them. This CDR3 has 16 amino acids. From germline, CDR1 is SGHVS and CDR2 FNYEAQ. The CDR3 sequence: CASSILIRGNTGELFF. The CDR3 bases are TGTGCCAGCAGCATACTAATAAGGGGAAACACCGGGGAGCTGTTTTTT.

The V and J genes are TRBV19 and TRBJ2-1; 9 nucleotides agree with TRBD2. This CDR3 has 14 amino acids. Germline V gene data show CDR1 as LNHDA and CDR2 as SQIVND (reference sequence). J gave up 0 bases and V 7 bases, and 1 base lay outside the gene matches. The CDR3 loop is CASKTSGSYNEQFF. In DNA form, the CDR3 reads TGTGCCAGTAAGACTAGCGGCTCCTACAATGAGCAGTTCTTC. Drawing the rest from reference TRBV19 and TRBJ2-1, the complete variable domain is DGGITQSPKYLFRKEGQNVTLSCEQNLNHDAMYWYRQDPGQGLRLIYYSQIVNDFQKGDIAEGYSVSREKKESFPLTVTSAQKNPTAFYLCASKTSGSYNEQFFGPGTRLTVL.

The chain couples TRBV28 to TRBJ2-7; 13 nucleotides align to TRBD2. Trimming removed 6 bases from V and 2 bases from J; junction bases left unmatched: 1. The germline gives CDR1 MDHEN, CDR2 SYDVKM. CDR3 length: 14 residues. Here the CDR3 DNA reads TGTGCCAGCAGAACTAGCGGGGGGGCCTACGAGCAGTACTTC. It specifies CASRTSGGAYEQYF.

This chain uses TRBV4-1 with TRBJ2-7; 9 bases agree with TRBD2. Germline V gene sequence: CDR1 MGHRA, CDR2 YSYEKL. V gave up 3 bases and J gave up 4 bases; unmatched junction bases: 4. The CDR3 runs to 14 residues. CDR3 sequence reads: CASSQGLAGYEQYF. The CDR3 coding sequence is TGCGCCAGCAGCCAGGGTCTAGCGGGATACGAGCAGTACTTC.

The chain recombines TRBV2 with TRBJ1-5; 10 bases fit TRBD1. With V trimmed by 8 bases and J by 1 base, 2 bases remained unmatched. Germline CDR1 SNHLY, CDR2 FYNNEI. There are 14 residues in the CDR3. The CDR3 DNA follows: TGTGCCAGCCAGACAGGGGGCAGCAATCAGCCCCAGCATTTT. It specifies CASQTGGSNQPQHF. Drawing the rest from reference TRBV2 and TRBJ1-5, the complete variable domain is EPEVTQTPSHQVTQMGQEVILRCVPISNHLYFYWYRQILGQKVEFLVSFYNNEISEKSEIFDDQFSVERPDGSNFTLKIRSTKLEDSAMYFCASQTGGSNQPQHFGDGTRLSIL.

The chain has TRBV6-1 and TRBJ2-7; D not certain. The germline gives CDR1 MNHNS, CDR2 SASEGT. The CDR3 is 13 residues long. The V gene lost 4 bases and the J gene lost 1 base, with 8 bases spanning the gap. CDR3 in amino acids: CASSVEVSYEQYF. The DNA of the CDR3 is TGTGCCAGCAGTGTCGAAGTATCCTACGAGCAGTACTTC.

The chain links TRBV29-1 to TRBJ2-7; 9 bases agree with TRBD1. The J segment lost 5 bases and the V segment lost 5 bases, leaving 13 bases of the junction unmatched. CDR3 length: 15 residues. Germline V gene data show CDR1 as SQVTM and CDR2 as ANQGSEA. The CDR3 nucleotides are TGCAGCGTTCAAACGCCACAGGGGGCGCGGGACGAGCAGTACTTC. Translating it yields CSVQTPQGARDEQYF.

The rearrangement links TRBV5-6 to TRBJ2-1; 7 bases are a match to TRBD2. With 7 bases clipped from V and 8 bases from J, the junction kept 6 bases outside the gene matches. The CDR3 loop spans 12 amino acids. CDR1 is SGHDT, CDR2 YYEEEE, per germline. The CDR3 spells CASSGLEDEQFF. CDR3 sequence (DNA): TGTGCCAGCTCAGGACTAGAGGATGAGCAGTTCTTC. The variable domain in full, with the rest retrieved from reference TRBV5-6 and TRBJ2-1, is DAGVTQSPTHLIKTRGQQVTLRCSPKSGHDTVSWYQQALGQGPQFIFQYYEEEERQRGNFPDRFSGHQFPNYSSELNVNALLLGDSALYLCASSGLEDEQFFGPGTRLTVL.

The V and J genes are TRBV5-1 and TRBJ2-2; a possible D gene is TRBD1 (6 bases). Per germline, CDR1 SGHRS and CDR2 YFSETQ. V dropped 2 bases and J dropped 0 bases, with 17 bases sitting between them. The CDR3 covers 18 residues. The CDR3 coding sequence is TGCGCCAGCAGCTTCCGGACAGAAACTTTTACGAACACCGGGGAGCTGTTTTTT. Protein product: CASSFRTETFTNTGELFF. The variable domain in full, completed from reference TRBV5-1 and TRBJ2-2, reads KAGVTQTPRYLIKTRGQQVTLSCSPISGHRSVSWYQQTPGQGLQFLFEYFSETQRNKGNFPGRFSGRQFSNSRSEMNVSTLELGDSALYLCASSFRTETFTNTGELFFGEGSRLTVL.

The gene calls are TRBV19 and TRBJ1-1; weak D call: TRBD1 (5 bases). Germline CDR1 LNHDA, CDR2 SQIVND (reference sequence). V was shortened by 5 bases and J by 1 base, with 14 bases between the two germline ends. This CDR3 has 15 residues. The CDR3 DNA follows: TGTGCCAGTAGTCCTGAGGGGTGGGCGAACACTGAAGCTTTCTTT. Translated, it gives CASSPEGWANTEAFF.

This chain connects TRBV15 to TRBJ2-5, with D hard to call. The CDR3 extends over 13 amino acids. V lost 5 bases, J lost 5 bases, and 12 bases lay in between. CDR1 is LNHNV, CDR2 YYDKDF, per germline (reference sequence). CDR3 amino acids: CATSDNSGETQYF. CDR3 nucleotide sequence: TGTGCCACCAGCGACAATTCCGGGGAGACCCAGTACTTC.

The chain carries TRBV6-5 and TRBJ2-7, with TRBD1 as a possible D gene (7 bases). The V gene's germline CDR1 is MNHEY and CDR2 SVGAGI. The V and J ends lost 6 bases and 5 bases respectively, with 17 bases between them. CDR3 length: 14 residues. This CDR3 is CASRERARGDEQYF. The CDR3 DNA follows: TGTGCCAGCAGGGAAAGAGCCAGGGGGGACGAGCAGTACTTC.